This T cell receptor beta chain comes out of a study of cytomegalovirus exposure and HLA in healthy donors. Study-wide results and caveats: Later, an analysis found that common viral pathogens appeared to be linked with several of the most significant clusters. A previous analysis found most TCR beta V segments productive roughly 87% or roughly 30% of the time.

J gave up 0 bases and V 7 bases, and 7 bases lay outside the gene matches. CDR1 is ENHRY, CDR2 SYGVKD, per germline. The CDR3 spans 16 residues. As to this clone: Its matching antigen is unknown.

PCR employed 60 Vbeta and 13 Jbeta primers. TCRdb's copy holds only in-frame clones and misses some; the assay was immunoSEQ multiplex PCR. Of about 200,000 clones detected, 70% to 80% appear once; the ten largest clones hold over 2%. Regarding donors, all were healthy bone marrow donors. The receptor comes from a woman in her twenties or thirties in good health and CMV-seropositive. The chain combines TRBV10-3 with TRBJ1-4, with 8 nucleotides matching TRBD1. The sample comprised PBMCs. For the CDR3, the DNA is TGTGCCATCACCCCGACAGGGGAGTCAACTAATGAAAAACTGTTTTTT. Translating gives CAITPTGESTNEKLFF.